This paragraph covers one T cell receptor beta chain sequence. This specimen belongs to a study of blood T cell repertoires in COVID-19. TCRdb keeps only in-frame clones here, not all; method: immunoSEQ multiplex PCR. The profile shows some 150,000 clones, roughly 80% of them singletons. The CDR3 has 13 amino acids. V was clipped by 4 bases and J by 7 bases, with 10 bases between them. Germline CDR1 reads LGHDT; CDR2 reads YNNKEL (reference sequence). J is TRBJ1-4 and V is TRBV3-1 (or the pseudogene TRBV3-2); perhaps TRBD1 as D (6 bases). Sequencing used peripheral blood. This clonotype was sampled from a human donor in a cohort sampled during active COVID-19. This CDR3 is CASSLQGTEKLFF. The DNA for the CDR3 is TGTGCCAGCAGCCTACAGGGTACTGAAAAACTGTTTTTT.